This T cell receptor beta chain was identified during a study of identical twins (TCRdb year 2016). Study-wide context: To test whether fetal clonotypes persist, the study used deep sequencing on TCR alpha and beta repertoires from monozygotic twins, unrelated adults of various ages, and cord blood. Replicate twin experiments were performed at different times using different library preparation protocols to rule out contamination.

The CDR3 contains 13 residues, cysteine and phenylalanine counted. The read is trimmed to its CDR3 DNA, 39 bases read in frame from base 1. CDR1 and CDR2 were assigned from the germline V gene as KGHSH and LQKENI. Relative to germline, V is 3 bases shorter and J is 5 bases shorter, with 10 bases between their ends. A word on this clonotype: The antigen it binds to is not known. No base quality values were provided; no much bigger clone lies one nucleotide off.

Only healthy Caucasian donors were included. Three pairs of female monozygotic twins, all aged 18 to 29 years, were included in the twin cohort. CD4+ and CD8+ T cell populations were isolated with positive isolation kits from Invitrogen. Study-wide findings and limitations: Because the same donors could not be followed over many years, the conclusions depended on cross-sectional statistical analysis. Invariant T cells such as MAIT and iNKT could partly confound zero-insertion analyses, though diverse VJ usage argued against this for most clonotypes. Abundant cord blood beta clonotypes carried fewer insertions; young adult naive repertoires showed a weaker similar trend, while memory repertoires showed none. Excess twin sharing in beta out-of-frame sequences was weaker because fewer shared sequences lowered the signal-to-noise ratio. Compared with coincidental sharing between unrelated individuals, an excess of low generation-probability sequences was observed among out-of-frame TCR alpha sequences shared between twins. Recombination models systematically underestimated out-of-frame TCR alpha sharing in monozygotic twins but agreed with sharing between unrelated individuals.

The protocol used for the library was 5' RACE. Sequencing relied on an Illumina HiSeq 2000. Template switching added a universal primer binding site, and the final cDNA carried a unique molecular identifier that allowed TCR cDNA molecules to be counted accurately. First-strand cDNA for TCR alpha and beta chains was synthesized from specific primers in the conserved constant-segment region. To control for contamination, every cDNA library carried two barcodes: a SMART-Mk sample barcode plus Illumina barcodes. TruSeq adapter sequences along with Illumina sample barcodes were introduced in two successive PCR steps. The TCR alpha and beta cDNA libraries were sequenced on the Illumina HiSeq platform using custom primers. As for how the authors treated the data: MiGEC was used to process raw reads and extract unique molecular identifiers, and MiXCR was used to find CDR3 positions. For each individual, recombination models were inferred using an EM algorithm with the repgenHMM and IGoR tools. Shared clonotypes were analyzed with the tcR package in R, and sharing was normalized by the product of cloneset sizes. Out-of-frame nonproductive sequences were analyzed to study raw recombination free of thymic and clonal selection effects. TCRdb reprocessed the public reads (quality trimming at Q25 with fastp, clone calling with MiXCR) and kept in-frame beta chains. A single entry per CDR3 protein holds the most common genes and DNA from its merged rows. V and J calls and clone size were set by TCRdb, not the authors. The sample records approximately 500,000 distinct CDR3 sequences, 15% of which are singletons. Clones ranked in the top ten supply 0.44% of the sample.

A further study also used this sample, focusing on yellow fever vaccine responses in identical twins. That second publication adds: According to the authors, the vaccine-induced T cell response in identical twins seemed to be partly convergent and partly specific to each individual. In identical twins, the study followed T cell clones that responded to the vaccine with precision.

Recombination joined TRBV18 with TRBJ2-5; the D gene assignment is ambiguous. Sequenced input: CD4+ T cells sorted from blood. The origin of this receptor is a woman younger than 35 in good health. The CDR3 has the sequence CASSPFRSETQYF. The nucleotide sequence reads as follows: TGTGCCAGCTCACCTTTTCGAAGCGAGACCCAGTACTTC. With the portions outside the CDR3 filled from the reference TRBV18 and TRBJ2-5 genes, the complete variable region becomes NAGVMQNPRHLVRRRGQEARLRCSPMKGHSHVYWYRQLPEEGLKFMVYLQKENIIDESGMPKERFSAEFPKEGPSILRIQQVVRGDSAAYFCASSPFRSETQYFGPGTRLLVL.